Listed below are T cell receptor beta chains from one sample, sequenced in a study of T cell changes during pregnancy in multiple sclerosis. Produced via immunoSEQ multiplex PCR; TCRdb's table is partial and in-frame only. The sample has about 47,000 clones; over 75% are singletons. The starting material was CD8+ T cells from peripheral blood mononuclear cells, obtained in the second trimester of pregnancy. These receptor sequences come from a female donor with multiple sclerosis, enrolled in a pregnancy study. The CDR3 runs from the conserved cysteine through the conserved F or W. The D gene is left open where the match is weak.

D gene	J gene	V gene	CDR3 protein	CDR3 DNA
TRBD1	TRBJ1-4	TRBV6-1	CASSESPGQANEKLFF	TGTGCCAGCAGTGAATCTCCGGGACAGGCTAATGAAAAACTGTTTTTT
-	TRBJ2-5	TRBV11-1	CASTPWVRGGPKETQYF	TGTGCCAGCACCCCCTGGGTGCGGGGCGGACCGAAAGAGACCCAGTACTTC
TRBD1	TRBJ2-7	TRBV5-1	CASSSQGNEQYF	TGCGCCAGCAGCTCACAGGGGAACGAGCAGTACTTC
TRBD2	TRBJ2-7	TRBV14	CASSRAAGLGDEQYF	TGTGCCAGCAGCCGCGCGGCGGGACTAGGGGACGAGCAGTACTTC
-	TRBJ1-2	TRBV5-4	CASSWVGGDYGYTF	TGTGCCAGCAGCTGGGTTGGAGGGGACTATGGCTACACCTTC
-	TRBJ1-4	TRBV2	CASSGLQATNEKLFF	TGTGCCAGCAGTGGGCTTCAAGCAACTAATGAAAAACTGTTTTTT
TRBD1	TRBJ1-1	TRBV6-5	CASSRQGLDTEAFF	TGTGCCAGCAGTAGACAGGGGTTGGACACTGAAGCTTTCTTT
-	TRBJ1-2	TRBV19	CASSLDFETHGYTF	TGTGCCAGTAGTTTGGACTTCGAAACGCATGGCTACACCTTC
TRBD1	TRBJ2-2	TRBV7-8	CASSVSWTGVIGELFF	TGTGCCAGCAGCGTGTCCTGGACAGGGGTCATCGGGGAGCTGTTTTTT
-	TRBJ1-1	TRBV6-4	CASSVTHGGRVTEAFF	TGTGCCAGCAGTGTCACTCACGGGGGGAGGGTTACTGAAGCTTTCTTT
TRBD2	TRBJ2-7	TRBV7-9	CASSWTSGGVVPSYEQYF	TGTGCCAGCAGCTGGACTAGCGGGGGGGTGGTTCCCTCCTACGAGCAGTACTTC
-	TRBJ2-1	TRBV7-3	CASSSLAGEQFF	TGTGCCAGCAGCTCGCTAGCAGGTGAGCAGTTCTTC